The clone carrying this TCR beta chain was recorded once. PCR used 60 Vbeta primers and 13 Jbeta primers. The protocol was immunoSEQ multiplex PCR, while the TCRdb copy is restricted to in-frame clones and leaves out a portion. The sample comprises 60,000 to 65,000 clones, roughly 70% of which are singletons, and about 23% rests with the top ten. The entry originates in a study of cytomegalovirus exposure and HLA in healthy donors. Trimming removed 4 bases at V and 3 bases at J, with 9 bases between. The CDR3 runs 13 residues. Germline V gene data show CDR1 as ENHRY and CDR2 as SYGVKD. The sequencing input was PBMCs. The sequence was collected from a man aged 50-60 years in good health and CMV-seropositive. The chain has TRBV10-3 and TRBJ1-2, with TRBD1 as a possible D gene (6 bases). The CDR3 reads CAISVNRDYGYTF. In nucleotides, the CDR3 is TGTGCCATCAGTGTCAACAGGGACTATGGCTACACCTTC.